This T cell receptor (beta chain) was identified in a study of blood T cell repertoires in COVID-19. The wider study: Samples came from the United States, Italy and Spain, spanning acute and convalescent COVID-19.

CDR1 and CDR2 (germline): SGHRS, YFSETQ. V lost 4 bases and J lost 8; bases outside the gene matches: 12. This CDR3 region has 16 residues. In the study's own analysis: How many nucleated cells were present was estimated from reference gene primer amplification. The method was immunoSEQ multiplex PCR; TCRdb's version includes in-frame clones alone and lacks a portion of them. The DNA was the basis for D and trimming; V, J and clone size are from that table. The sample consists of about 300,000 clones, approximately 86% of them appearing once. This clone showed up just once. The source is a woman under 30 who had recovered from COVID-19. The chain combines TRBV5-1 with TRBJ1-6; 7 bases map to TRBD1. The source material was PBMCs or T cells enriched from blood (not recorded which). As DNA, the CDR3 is TGCGCCAGCAGCCGTCGGGACAGTAGTTTGGATTCACCCCTCCACTTT. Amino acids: CASSRRDSSLDSPLHF.